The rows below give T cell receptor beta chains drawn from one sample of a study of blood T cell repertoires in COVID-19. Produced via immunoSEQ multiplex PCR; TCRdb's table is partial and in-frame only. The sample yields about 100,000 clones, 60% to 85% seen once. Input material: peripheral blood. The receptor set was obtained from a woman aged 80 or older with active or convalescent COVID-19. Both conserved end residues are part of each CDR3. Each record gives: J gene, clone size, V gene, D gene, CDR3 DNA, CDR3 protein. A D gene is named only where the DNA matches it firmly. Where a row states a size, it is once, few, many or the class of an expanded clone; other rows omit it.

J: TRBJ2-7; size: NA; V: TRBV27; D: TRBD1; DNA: TGTGCCAGCAGTTTTTCAGGGGGCGCGGCTCAGTACTTC; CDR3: CASSFSGGAAQYF
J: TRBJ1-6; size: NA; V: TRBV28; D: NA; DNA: TGTGCCAGCAGACCGCCCCCGACAGGCGGATCACCCCTCCACTTT; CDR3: CASRPPPTGGSPLHF
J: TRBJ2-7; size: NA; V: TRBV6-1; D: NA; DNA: TGTGCCAGCAGTGAAGGGTCTAGCGTAACCTACGAGCAGTACTTC; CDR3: CASSEGSSVTYEQYF
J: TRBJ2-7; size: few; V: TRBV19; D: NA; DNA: TGTGCCAGTAGTACTAGCGCCGGGACAGCAGAAGAGCAGTACTTC; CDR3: CASSTSAGTAEEQYF
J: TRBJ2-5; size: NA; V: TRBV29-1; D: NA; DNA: TGCAGCGTTCAAGCGTCGTTCGAGACCCAGTACTTC; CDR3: CSVQASFETQYF
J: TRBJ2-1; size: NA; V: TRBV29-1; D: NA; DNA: TGCAGCGTTTCTGGAGATTACAATGAGCAGTTCTTC; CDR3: CSVSGDYNEQFF
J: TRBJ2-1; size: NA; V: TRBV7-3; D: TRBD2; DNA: TGTGCCAGCAGCCCACCGGGACTAGCGAGGAACAATGAGCAGTTCTTC; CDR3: CASSPPGLARNNEQFF
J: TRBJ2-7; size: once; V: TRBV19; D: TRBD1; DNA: TGTGCCAGTAGTATATCCGGGACAGGGTCTGACGAGCAGTACTTC; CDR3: CASSISGTGSDEQYF
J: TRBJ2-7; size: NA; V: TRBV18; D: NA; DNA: TGTGCCAGCACCTTGACAGACTACGAGCAGTACTTC; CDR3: CASTLTDYEQYF
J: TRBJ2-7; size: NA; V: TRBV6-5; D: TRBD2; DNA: TGTGCCAGCAGAAGACTAGCGGGAGACTACGAGCAGTACTTC; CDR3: CASRRLAGDYEQYF
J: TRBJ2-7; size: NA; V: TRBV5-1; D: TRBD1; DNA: TGCGCCAGCAGCTCCAGGGGGAGAGAGCAGTACTTC; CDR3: CASSSRGREQYF
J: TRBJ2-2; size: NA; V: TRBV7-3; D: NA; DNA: TGTGCCAGCAGCCCGCACTTAGACACCGGGGAGCTGTTTTTT; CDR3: CASSPHLDTGELFF
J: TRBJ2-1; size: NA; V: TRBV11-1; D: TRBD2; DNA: TGTGCCAGCAGCTTAGCGGGAGGGCCGGGAAATGAGCAGTTCTTC; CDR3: CASSLAGGPGNEQFF
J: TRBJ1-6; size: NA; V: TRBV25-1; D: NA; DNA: TGTGCCAGCAGTGCCGGGGACTTGTCACCCCTCCACTTT; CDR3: CASSAGDLSPLHF
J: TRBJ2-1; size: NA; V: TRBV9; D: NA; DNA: TGTGCCAGCAGCGGACTACAGGGATATGAGCAGTTCTTC; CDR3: CASSGLQGYEQFF
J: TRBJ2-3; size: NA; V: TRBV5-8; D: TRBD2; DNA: TGTGCCAGCAGCCACCAACCGGGACTAGCTGGGGATACGCAGTATTTT; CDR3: CASSHQPGLAGDTQYF
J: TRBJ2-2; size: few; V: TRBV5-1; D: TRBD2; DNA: TGCGCCAGCAGCCCACATCTAGCGGGAGACGACACCGGGGAGCTGTTTTTT; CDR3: CASSPHLAGDDTGELFF
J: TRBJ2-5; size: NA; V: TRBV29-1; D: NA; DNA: TGCAGCGCAATCAGTGGCGGGGAGACCCAGTACTTC; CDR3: CSAISGGETQYF
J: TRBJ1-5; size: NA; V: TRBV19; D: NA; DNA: TGTGCCAGTAGTCCTTTAATTTCGTCCTATAGCAATCAGCCCCAGCATTTT; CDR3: CASSPLISSYSNQPQHF
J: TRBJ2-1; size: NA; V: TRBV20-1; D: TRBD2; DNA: TGCAGTGCTAAGCGGGAGGGTGAGCAGTTCTTC; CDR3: CSAKREGEQFF
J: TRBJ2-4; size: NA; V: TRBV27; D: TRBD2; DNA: TGTGCCAGCAGAGTTCGGGGGGGAAACATTCAGTACTTC; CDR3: CASRVRGGNIQYF
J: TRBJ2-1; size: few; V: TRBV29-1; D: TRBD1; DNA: TGCAGCGCCGGACAGGGAGGTCGCAATGAGCAGTTCTTC; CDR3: CSAGQGGRNEQFF
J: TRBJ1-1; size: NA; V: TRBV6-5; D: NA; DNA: TGTGCCAGCAAGGAGATTAGAGGAGAAGCTTTCTTT; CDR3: CASKEIRGEAFF
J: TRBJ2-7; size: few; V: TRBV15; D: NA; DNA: TGTGCCACCACCCAGGGGATTGCGCGCGAGCAGTACTTC; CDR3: CATTQGIAREQYF
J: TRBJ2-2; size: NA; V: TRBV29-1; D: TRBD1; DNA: TGCAGCGGAGGGACAGGGGTGAACACCGGGGAGCTGTTTTTT; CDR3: CSGGTGVNTGELFF
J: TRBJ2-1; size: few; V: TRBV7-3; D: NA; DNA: TGTGCCAGCAGCTTCCTGCAGGGGGAGCAGTTCTTC; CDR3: CASSFLQGEQFF
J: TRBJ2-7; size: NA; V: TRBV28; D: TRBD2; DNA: TGTGCCAGCAGCCGTAGGGGCGGGGGTTCCTACGAGCAGTACTTC; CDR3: CASSRRGGGSYEQYF
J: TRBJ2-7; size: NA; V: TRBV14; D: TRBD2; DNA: TGTGCCAGCAGCCAAATCCGGGAGGCGAACGAGCAGTACTTC; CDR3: CASSQIREANEQYF
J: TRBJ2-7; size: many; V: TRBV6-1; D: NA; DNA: TGTGCCAGCAGTGAAGCGCTTTTACGGGAGCTCTACGAGCAGTACTTC; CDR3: CASSEALLRELYEQYF
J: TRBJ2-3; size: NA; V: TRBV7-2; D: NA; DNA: TGTGCCAGCAGCTTCCGCCACGGAGCAGATACGCAGTATTTT; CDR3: CASSFRHGADTQYF
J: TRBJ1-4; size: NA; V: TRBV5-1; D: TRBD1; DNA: TGCGCCAGCAGCTTAGGGGGCACTAATGAAAAACTGTTTTTT; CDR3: CASSLGGTNEKLFF
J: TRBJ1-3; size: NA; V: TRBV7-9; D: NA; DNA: TGTGCCAGCAGCTTAGGTCTCCCGAGCTCTGGAAACACCATATATTTT; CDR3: CASSLGLPSSGNTIYF
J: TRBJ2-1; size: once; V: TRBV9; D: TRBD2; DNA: TGTGCCAGCAGCGTAGGCCCAGCGGGACTAGCGGGATTCCCCTCCTACAATGAGCAGTTCTTC; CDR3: CASSVGPAGLAGFPSYNEQFF
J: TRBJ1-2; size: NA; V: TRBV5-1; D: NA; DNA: TGCGCCAGCAGCCTCGGGGAGGTCGGTGGCTACACCTTC; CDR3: CASSLGEVGGYTF
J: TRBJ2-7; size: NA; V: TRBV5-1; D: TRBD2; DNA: TGCGCCAGCAGCTCCCTAACTAGCGGGAGAGGCGAGCAGTACTTC; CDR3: CASSSLTSGRGEQYF
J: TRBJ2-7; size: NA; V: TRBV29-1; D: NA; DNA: TGCAGCGTTGAAGGAGACAGAGAGCAGTACTTC; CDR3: CSVEGDREQYF
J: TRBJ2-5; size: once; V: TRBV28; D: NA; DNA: TGTGCCAGCAGTTTCTCCGGCGGGGCTCAAGAGACCCAGTACTTC; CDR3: CASSFSGGAQETQYF
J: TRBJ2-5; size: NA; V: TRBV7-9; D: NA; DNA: TGTGCCAGCAGCTCGGACTATAAAGAGAAGACCCAGTACTTC; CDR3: CASSSDYKEKTQYF
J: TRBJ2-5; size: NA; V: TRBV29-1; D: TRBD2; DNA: TGCAGCGTAGCTAGCGGGAGTGCAGAGACCCAGTACTTC; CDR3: CSVASGSAETQYF
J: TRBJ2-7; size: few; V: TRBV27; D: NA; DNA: TGTGCCAGCAGTTCCTTGAGGGAGCAACCTCCCTACGAGCAGTACTTC; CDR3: CASSSLREQPPYEQYF
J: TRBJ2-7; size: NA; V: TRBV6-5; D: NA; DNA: TGTGCCAGCAGACCGCGACAGAAGGGCGAGCAGTACTTC; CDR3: CASRPRQKGEQYF
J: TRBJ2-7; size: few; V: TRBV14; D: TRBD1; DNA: TGTGCCAGCAGCCGCGGACAGGGGGCGTTCGAGCAGTACTTC; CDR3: CASSRGQGAFEQYF
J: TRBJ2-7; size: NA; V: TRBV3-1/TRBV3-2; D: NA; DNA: TGTGCCAGCAGCCATGTGGCCCTAGGAGAGCAGTACTTC; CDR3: CASSHVALGEQYF
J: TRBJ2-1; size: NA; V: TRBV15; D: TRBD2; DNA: TGTGCCACCAGCAGAGCTTGGACTAGCGATGAGCAGTTCTTC; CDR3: CATSRAWTSDEQFF
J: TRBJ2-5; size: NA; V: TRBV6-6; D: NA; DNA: TGTGCCAGCAGTTACTACAGGGTGGACCAAGAGACCCAGTACTTC; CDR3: CASSYYRVDQETQYF
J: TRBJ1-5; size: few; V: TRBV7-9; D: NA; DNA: TGTGCCAGCAGCTTAGGAGCAGGGTTTCTGGGTAGCAATCAGCCCCAGCATTTT; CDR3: CASSLGAGFLGSNQPQHF
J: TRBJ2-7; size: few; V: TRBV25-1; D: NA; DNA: TGTGCCAGCAGTCATTCCTACGAGCAGTACTTC; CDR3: CASSHSYEQYF
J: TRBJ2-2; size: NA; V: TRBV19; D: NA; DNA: TGTGCCGGCAGACAGGCCGCGAACACCGGGGAGCTGTTTTTT; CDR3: CAGRQAANTGELFF
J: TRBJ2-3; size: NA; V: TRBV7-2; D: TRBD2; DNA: TGTGCCAGCATGCTAGCGGGAGGGACAGATACGCAGTATTTT; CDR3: CASMLAGGTDTQYF
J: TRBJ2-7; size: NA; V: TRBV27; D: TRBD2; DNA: TGTGCCAGCCGGGGACTAGCGAGCTCCTACGAGCAGTACTTC; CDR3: CASRGLASSYEQYF
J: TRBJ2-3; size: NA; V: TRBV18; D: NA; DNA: TGTGCCAGCTCACCACCGGAGGGAAGAGTCACAGATACGCAGTATTTT; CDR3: CASSPPEGRVTDTQYF
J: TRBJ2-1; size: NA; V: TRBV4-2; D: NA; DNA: TGTGCCAGCAGCCCCGCGGCCCCCTCCAATGAGCAGTTCTTC; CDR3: CASSPAAPSNEQFF
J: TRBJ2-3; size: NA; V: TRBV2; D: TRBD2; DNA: TGTGCCAGCAGTGTCGAAAACGGGAGGGCAACAGATACGCAGTATTTT; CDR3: CASSVENGRATDTQYF